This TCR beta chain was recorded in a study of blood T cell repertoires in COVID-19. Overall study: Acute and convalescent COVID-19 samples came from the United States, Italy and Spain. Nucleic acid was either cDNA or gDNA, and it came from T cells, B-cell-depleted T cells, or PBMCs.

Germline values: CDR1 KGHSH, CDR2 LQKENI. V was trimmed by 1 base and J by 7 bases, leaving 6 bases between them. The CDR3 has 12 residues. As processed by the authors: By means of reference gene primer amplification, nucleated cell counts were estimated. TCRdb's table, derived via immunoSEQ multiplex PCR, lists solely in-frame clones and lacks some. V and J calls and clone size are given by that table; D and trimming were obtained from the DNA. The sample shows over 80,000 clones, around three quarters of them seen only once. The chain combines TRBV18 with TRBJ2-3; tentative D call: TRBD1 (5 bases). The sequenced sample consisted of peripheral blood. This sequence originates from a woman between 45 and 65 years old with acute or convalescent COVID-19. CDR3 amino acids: CASSPLDNTQYF. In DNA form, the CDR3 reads TGTGCCAGCTCACCACTGGACAATACGCAGTATTTT.